Sequencing of this TCR beta chain was carried out in a study of T-cell memory formation after mild COVID-19. The overall study: Among the donors, TCR clusters were largely specific to each donor.

TCR alpha and TCR beta cDNA libraries carrying sample barcodes and UMIs were produced by 5'RACE using constant-segment primers. In TCRdb, the 5' RACE reads were re-called with MiXCR into one record per CDR3 protein. The table has some 130,000 distinct CDR3 sequences, roughly 6.2% seen once. Germline V gives CDR1 LNHDA, CDR2 SQIVND (reference sequence). This CDR3 is 15 amino acids long. V was shortened by 5 bases and J by 0 bases, with 12 bases between the two germline ends. Study-level findings and limits: Cross-reactive memory apparently joined, as some responding clones appeared in pre-infection memory. Contracting clones localized mainly to CM and EM when CD4+ and mainly to EMRA when CD8+.

Turning to this clonotype: Its cognate antigen is unknown.

Sequenced material: PBMCs or a T cell subset sorted from them (not recorded which). The TCR sequence derives from an adult woman who had mild COVID-19 (a few samples of this study predate the infection). Cell type and time point are not known. The chain is built from TRBV19 and TRBJ2-3, with D possibly being TRBD1 (6 bases). CDR3 loop: CASSPDSRSTDTQYF. DNA for the CDR3: TGTGCCAGTAGTCCGGACAGCCGGAGCACAGATACGCAGTATTTT.